This T cell receptor (beta chain) was found in a study of a mutant IDH1 vaccine in newly diagnosed glioma. There are 15 residues in the CDR3. V was clipped by 6 bases and J by 3 bases, with 15 bases between them. Germline V CDR1 and CDR2: MNHEY, SMNVEV (reference sequence). As for time point: week 35, safety follow-up. Each dose of the vaccine consisted of 300 ug of mutant IDH1 20-mer peptide, with topical imiquimod. This clone was seen at least ten times. The antigen remains undetermined. The data were produced by immunoSEQ multiplex PCR, yet TCRdb's version contains in-frame clones alone and is incomplete. Of some 58,000 clones in the sample, roughly 80% were seen once.

The sequenced sample was PBMCs, obtained from a glioma patient whose treatment included an IDH1 peptide vaccine. This TCR was recovered from a man in his forties with glioma. This chain joins TRBV27 and TRBJ1-5; no definite D call. The CDR3 DNA sequence: TGTGCCAGCAGCCCCATAACAGAATACAATCAGCCCCAGCATTTT. Its translation is CASSPITEYNQPQHF.